Below are 30 T cell receptor beta chains sequenced from a single sample in a study of blood T cell repertoires in COVID-19. Clones were sequenced by immunoSEQ multiplex PCR, and TCRdb holds only the in-frame ones, with some missing. The sample lists 150,000 to 170,000 clones, about 85% occurring once. The sequencing sample was made of peripheral blood. The receptors originated from a woman aged 55-75 years with COVID-19, enrolled during active disease.

The chain employs TRBV3-1 (or the pseudogene TRBV3-2) and TRBJ2-1, with TRBD2 matching 12 bases. The CDR3 has 16 amino acids. The V segment lost 7 bases and the J segment 4 bases; nucleotides outside the gene matches: 8. Germline assignment: CDR1 LGHDT and CDR2 YNNKEL (reference sequence). The chain's CDR3 is CASTVGLAGTYNEQFF. The CDR3 nucleotides read TGTGCCAGCACCGTCGGACTAGCGGGAACTTACAATGAGCAGTTCTTC.

The chain carries TRBV6-4 and TRBJ1-3, with 10 positions matching TRBD1. This CDR3 has 15 amino acids. Germline assignment: CDR1 MRHNA and CDR2 SNTAGT. J lost 6 bases, V lost 4 bases, and 6 bases had no gene match. The CDR3 loop is CASSGDRGRENTIYF. The CDR3 DNA reads TGTGCCAGCAGTGGAGACAGGGGGCGCGAAAACACCATATATTTT.

The chain is built from TRBV12-5 and TRBJ1-5, with TRBD1 as a possible D gene (5 bases). The CDR3 runs to 13 residues. Germline loops: CDR1 LGHNT, CDR2 FRNRAP. V lost 9 bases and J lost 2, with 11 bases in between. The CDR3 region has the DNA TGTGCTAGCAGCAGGGCGGGCAATCAGCCCCAGCATTTT. This codes for CASSRAGNQPQHF.

This chain connects TRBV5-1 to TRBJ2-1, with 15 bases that match TRBD2. This CDR3 comprises 17 residues. The V gene's germline CDR1 is SGHRS and CDR2 YFSETQ. V was pared by 4 bases and J by 7 bases, with 9 bases of the junction left unmatched. CDR3 nucleotide sequence: TGCGCCAGCAGCGTTCGACCGGGACTAGCGGGAGGAAATGAGCAGTTCTTC. This gives the protein CASSVRPGLAGGNEQFF.

V and J are TRBV27 and TRBJ1-4; possibly TRBD1 for D (5 bases). This CDR3 is 14 amino acids long. Germline values: CDR1 MNHEY, CDR2 SMNVEV (reference sequence). Trimming took 1 base from V and 7 from J, leaving 10 bases between them. The CDR3 spells CASSLLGGSEKLFF. CDR3 bases: TGTGCCAGCAGTTTATTGGGGGGGAGTGAAAAACTGTTTTTT.

The chain couples TRBV7-8 to TRBJ1-2; D is unresolved. V was shortened by 5 bases and J by 4 bases, with 17 bases between the two germline ends. Germline V lookup: CDR1 SGHVS, CDR2 FQNEAQ. The CDR3 contains 15 residues. CDR3 in DNA: TGTGCCAGCAGCCCAGAAGGAGGGCAGGTCTATGGCTACACCTTC. Translated, it gives CASSPEGGQVYGYTF.

The rearrangement uses TRBV15 and TRBJ1-6, with a weak D call TRBD1 (5 bases). The CDR3 sequence is 15 residues long. CDR1 is LNHNV, CDR2 YYDKDF, per germline (reference sequence). The V gene lost 6 bases and the J gene lost 5 bases, with 14 bases spanning the gap. The CDR3 loop is CATRKRGGDNSPLHF. The CDR3 DNA is TGTGCCACCAGAAAACGCGGGGGTGATAATTCACCCCTCCACTTT.

The chain combines TRBV11-2 with TRBJ1-2; the D gene is possibly TRBD1 (5 bases). The germline gives CDR1 SGHAT, CDR2 FQNNGV. This CDR3 contains 12 residues. Trimming stripped 6 bases from V and 7 bases from J, with 12 bases between. The CDR3: CASSMGRGGYTF. In DNA form, the CDR3 reads TGTGCCAGCAGTATGGGGCGGGGTGGCTACACCTTC.

The chain carries TRBV7-3 and TRBJ1-6; tentatively, D is TRBD1 (6 bases). The V gene lost 6 bases and the J gene lost 5 bases, with 14 bases spanning the gap. The length of the CDR3 is 15 residues. The germline CDR1 and CDR2 sequences are SGHTA and FQGTGA. The CDR3 sequence: CASSEQGGNNSPLHF. CDR3 coding DNA: TGTGCCAGCAGTGAACAGGGAGGGAATAATTCACCCCTCCACTTT.

V gene TRBV5-1 combines with J gene TRBJ1-6; D remains ambiguous. From germline, CDR1 is SGHRS and CDR2 YFSETQ. V was cut by 2 bases and J by 7 bases, with 10 bases left in between. There are 14 residues in the CDR3. The CDR3 loop is CASSLEEFNSPLHF. The CDR3 coding sequence is TGCGCCAGCAGCTTAGAGGAATTCAATTCACCCCTCCACTTT.

The genes are TRBV6-1 and TRBJ2-1; D uncertain. The CDR3 covers 14 residues. Germline-derived CDR1 and CDR2 are MNHNS and SASEGT. V dropped 2 bases and J dropped 4 bases, with 9 bases sitting between them. The CDR3 protein is CASSERGTYNEQFF. The CDR3 region has the DNA TGTGCCAGCAGTGAAAGAGGCACTTACAATGAGCAGTTCTTC.

The V gene is TRBV6-5, the J gene TRBJ1-6; TRBD1 aligns across 7 bases. Germline loops: CDR1 MNHEY, CDR2 SVGAGI. The J segment lost 10 bases and the V segment lost 2 bases, leaving 5 bases of the junction unmatched. The CDR3 consists of 14 residues. This CDR3 is CASSYANRGSPLHF. The CDR3, as DNA: TGTGCCAGCAGTTACGCGAACAGGGGCTCACCCCTCCACTTT.

The V call is TRBV19, the J call TRBJ1-1; the D gene is possibly TRBD1 (6 bases). CDR1 LNHDA and CDR2 SQIVND come from the germline V gene (reference sequence). Trimming took off 6 bases at V and 13 bases at J, with 21 bases between the two ends. This CDR3 comprises 13 residues. DNA for the CDR3: TGTGCCAGTAGCGATGAAAGGGGGTTAGTATTTTTCTTT. It specifies CASSDERGLVFFF.

This chain joins TRBV24-1 and TRBJ2-2; possible D gene TRBD1, 6 bases. This CDR3 spans 16 amino acids. Germline values: CDR1 KGHDR, CDR2 SFDVKD. The germline V and J ends were trimmed by 4 bases and 0 bases, with 11 bases remaining between them. CDR3 protein: CATSENGTPNTGELFF. CDR3 coding DNA: TGTGCCACCAGTGAAAACGGGACACCGAACACCGGGGAGCTGTTTTTT.

The rearrangement joins TRBV3-1 (or the pseudogene TRBV3-2) to TRBJ1-1; 7 nucleotides match TRBD1. Germline CDR1 and CDR2: LGHDT and YNNKEL (reference sequence). This CDR3 comprises 20 residues. The J segment lost 1 base and the V segment lost 1 base, leaving 18 bases of the junction unmatched. The CDR3 DNA is TGTGCCAGCAGCCAAGGACGGAATTCAGACAGGGTGAGGAGGAACACTGAAGCTTTCTTT. The encoded protein is CASSQGRNSDRVRRNTEAFF.

The V gene is TRBV6-5, the J gene TRBJ1-5; D unresolved. The CDR3 length is 12 residues. V gave up 7 bases and J gave up 16 bases, with 20 bases separating them. In germline, CDR1 is MNHEY, CDR2 SVGAGI. The CDR3 spells CASTNGGRHQHF. The CDR3 region has the DNA TGTGCCAGCACCAACGGCGGGAGGCATCAACATTTT.

The chain uses TRBV2 and TRBJ2-7; D is perhaps TRBD1 (6 bases). This CDR3 region has 15 residues. Trimming left V 6 bases short and J 1 base short, with 16 bases between. From germline, CDR1 is SNHLY and CDR2 FYNNEI. The CDR3 DNA is TGTGCCAGCAGCCCCAGACAGGCTGGGTCCTACGAGCAGTACTTC. Its protein is CASSPRQAGSYEQYF. The entire variable domain, with the rest obtained from reference TRBV2 and TRBJ2-7, is as follows: EPEVTQTPSHQVTQMGQEVILRCVPISNHLYFYWYRQILGQKVEFLVSFYNNEISEKSEIFDDQFSVERPDGSNFTLKIRSTKLEDSAMYFCASSPRQAGSYEQYFGPGTRLTVT.

The V call is TRBV5-4, the J call TRBJ1-2; D perhaps matches TRBD1 (5 bases). From germline, CDR1 is SGHNT and CDR2 YYREEE (reference sequence). The CDR3 length is 15 residues. V lost 0 bases to trimming and J lost 4 bases, with 13 bases between them. The CDR3 DNA follows: TGTGCCAGCAGCTTGGGAAGGGGCGCCGGCTATGGCTACACCTTC. Amino acids: CASSLGRGAGYGYTF.

This clone was counted once. CDR3 sequence reads: CASSPGETNYGYTF. The CDR3 DNA is TGTGCCAGCTCGCCGGGGGAGACTAACTATGGCTACACCTTC. The J gene is TRBJ1-2, the V gene TRBV18; D may be TRBD1 (5 bases). The germline V gene has CDR1 KGHSH and CDR2 LQKENI. V was shortened by 6 bases and J by 0 bases, with 11 bases between the two germline ends. The CDR3 loop spans 14 amino acids.

Turning to this clone: Other nucleotide sequences in the sample specify the same CDR3. This sequence joins TRBV18 and TRBJ1-4; 7 bases fit TRBD1. The CDR3 loop spans 16 amino acids. Germline trimming cut 6 bases from V and 2 bases from J; bases unmatched to any gene: 9. CDR1 and CDR2 (germline): KGHSH, LQKENI. CDR3 in DNA: TGTGCCAGCTCCCGAAACAGGGGTTCGACTAATGAAAAACTGTTTTTT. Its translation is CASSRNRGSTNEKLFF. Using reference TRBV18 and TRBJ1-4 for the parts outside the CDR3, the full variable domain is NAGVMQNPRHLVRRRGQEARLRCSPMKGHSHVYWYRQLPEEGLKFMVYLQKENIIDESGMPKERFSAEFPKEGPSILRIQQVVRGDSAAYFCASSRNRGSTNEKLFFGSGTQLSVL.

The chain is built from TRBV3-1 (or the pseudogene TRBV3-2) and TRBJ1-5; D gene ambiguous. Germline CDR1 and CDR2: LGHDT and YNNKEL (reference sequence). The CDR3 has 13 residues. Trimming stripped 4 bases from V and 0 bases from J, with 4 bases between. The CDR3: CASSLASNQPQHF. The CDR3 coding sequence is TGTGCCAGCAGCCTGGCTAGCAATCAGCCCCAGCATTTT.

This clone was counted a few times. This chain connects TRBV3-1 (or the pseudogene TRBV3-2) to TRBJ1-3; TRBD1 agrees at 8 bases. This CDR3 is built from 17 residues. Trimming took 2 bases from V and 3 from J; bases not matched to a gene: 9. Germline V gives CDR1 LGHDT, CDR2 YNNKEL (reference sequence). For the CDR3, the DNA is TGTGCCAGCAGCCAAAAAGGACAGGGCGCAGGTGGAAACACCATATATTTT. Protein sequence: CASSQKGQGAGGNTIYF.

The V call is TRBV4-2, the J call TRBJ1-5; 7 bases agree with TRBD1. Trimming removed 2 bases from V and 5 bases from J; junction bases left unmatched: 9. Looked up from germline, CDR1 is LGHNA and CDR2 is YNFKEQ. This CDR3 spans 16 amino acids. CDR3: CASSQQTGNFYQPQHF. CDR3 DNA: TGTGCCAGCAGCCAACAGACAGGGAATTTCTATCAGCCCCAGCATTTT.

The chain employs TRBV27 and TRBJ2-2, with D possibly being TRBD2 (6 bases). This CDR3 is 15 amino acids long. CDR1 is MNHEY, CDR2 SMNVEV, per germline (reference sequence). Trimming removed 2 bases at V and 4 bases at J, with 11 bases between. CDR3 nucleotides: TGTGCCAGCAGTTTAAGGAGGGTCCCCACCGGGGAGCTGTTTTTT. It translates to CASSLRRVPTGELFF.

This clone was observed a single time. Other DNA variants within this sample encode the same CDR3. The V call is TRBV18, the J call TRBJ1-3; D might be TRBD1 (5 bases). Trimming took 3 bases from V and 0 from J, leaving 9 bases between them. This CDR3 is 15 amino acids long. Germline CDR1 reads KGHSH; CDR2 reads LQKENI. CDR3 residues: CASSPGGDSGNTIYF. CDR3 bases: TGTGCCAGCTCACCGGGAGGGGACTCTGGAAACACCATATATTTT.

J is TRBJ2-7 and V is TRBV5-1; 7 nucleotides line up with TRBD2. There are 15 residues in the CDR3. Germline-derived CDR1 and CDR2 are SGHRS and YFSETQ. V gave up 0 bases and J gave up 4 bases; unmatched junction bases: 7. DNA of the CDR3: TGCGCCAGCAGCTTGGCCCCTCGGGAGGCTTACGAGCAGTACTTC. Translated, it gives CASSLAPREAYEQYF.

The rearrangement joins TRBV12-5 to TRBJ1-5, with TRBD1 matching over 9 bases. This CDR3 spans 15 amino acids. Trimming took 3 bases from V and 1 from J; bases not matched to a gene: 1. The germline V gene encodes CDR1 LGHNT and CDR2 FRNRAP. CDR3 sequence: CASGLGTGSNQPQHF. The CDR3 DNA is TGTGCTAGTGGTTTAGGGACAGGGAGCAATCAGCCCCAGCATTTT.

The chain has TRBV14 and TRBJ2-1; the match to TRBD1 covers 7 bases. After removal of 3 bases from V and 8 bases from J, the junction contained 16 bases not matched to a gene. Germline V lookup: CDR1 SGHDN, CDR2 FVKESK. The CDR3 loop spans 17 amino acids. CDR3 nucleotides: TGTGCCAGCAGCCAGGATGGCCGACAGGGATTTAGGGATGAGCAGTTCTTC. Amino acid sequence: CASSQDGRQGFRDEQFF.

The rearrangement uses TRBV19 and TRBJ2-5; a possible D gene is TRBD1 (5 bases). Per the germline V gene, CDR1 is LNHDA and CDR2 is SQIVND (reference sequence). CDR3 length equals 15 residues. The ends were cut back, 1 base at V and 5 bases at J, with 14 bases in the middle. The CDR3 DNA is TGTGCCAGTAGTATAGCGCAGGGTATAGTGGAGACCCAGTACTTC. Protein product: CASSIAQGIVETQYF.

The V call is TRBV21-1, the J call TRBJ1-6; whether TRBD1, the table's D call, matches the DNA was not checked. TRBV21-1 is labeled a pseudogene. The CDR3 is 17 amino acids. CDR3 DNA: TGTGCCAGCAGCGCCGAACAGGTGAGCTCCTATAATTCACCCCTCCACTTT. The encoded protein is CASSAEQVSSYNSPLHF.